The 28 T cell receptor beta chains below come from one sample, sequenced in a study of OX40 agonist ivuxolimab in advanced cancers. Measured with immunoSEQ multiplex PCR; TCRdb has only the in-frame clones, and not every one. The data show around 20,000 clones, about four fifths seen once. The sequenced sample was CD4+ or CD8+ T cells sorted from blood, obtained in a trial of the OX40 agonist ivuxolimab. Receptors were obtained from an adult with an advanced solid tumor such as melanoma, head and neck, liver or kidney cancer.

The chain joins TRBV5-1 to TRBJ1-1; D not resolved. Deletions cut 1 base from V and 3 bases from J, with 7 bases between. The CDR3 contains 13 residues. The germline V gene has CDR1 SGHRS and CDR2 YFSETQ. The DNA of the CDR3 is TGCGCCAGCAGCTTGACGGAGTACACTGAAGCTTTCTTT. Protein: CASSLTEYTEAFF.

This CDR3 reads CASSLGTAEVFF. The CDR3 bases are TGTGCCAGCAGCCTAGGGACCGCCGAGGTTTTCTTT. The V gene is TRBV6-5, the J gene TRBJ1-1, with D possibly being TRBD1 (5 bases). V dropped 6 bases and J dropped 13 bases, with 18 bases sitting between them. This CDR3 region has 12 residues. Germline V gene sequence: CDR1 MNHEY, CDR2 SVGAGI.

This clone was recorded only once. This chain uses TRBV29-1 with TRBJ1-5; 9 nucleotides agree with TRBD1. Germline V CDR1 and CDR2: SQVTM, ANQGSEA. The CDR3 runs to 13 residues. V shed 6 bases, J shed 7 bases, and the junction held 7 bases outside the gene matches. DNA for the CDR3: TGCAGCGTGGACACAGGGGGCGACCAGCCCCAGCATTTT. Protein: CSVDTGGDQPQHF. The full variable domain, with the rest looked up from reference TRBV29-1 and TRBJ1-5, is SAVISQKPSRDICQRGTSLTIQCQVDSQVTMMFWYRQQPGQSLTLIATANQGSEATYESGFVIDKFPISRPNLTFSTLTVSNMSPEDSSIYLCSVDTGGDQPQHFGDGTRLSIL.

The chain couples TRBV9 to TRBJ2-1, with 7 positions matching TRBD2. There are 15 residues in the CDR3. With V trimmed by 4 bases and J by 7 bases, 11 bases remained unmatched. Germline lookup yields CDR1 SGDLS and CDR2 YYNGEE. CDR3 protein: CASSPRWGGLNEQFF. CDR3 DNA: TGTGCCAGCAGCCCCCGTTGGGGGGGGTTAAATGAGCAGTTCTTC.

This chain uses TRBV27 with TRBJ2-5, with TRBD1 matching over 9 bases. This CDR3 is 15 amino acids long. Looked up from germline, CDR1 is MNHEY and CDR2 is SMNVEV (reference sequence). V shed 3 bases and J 2 bases; nucleotides not matched to a gene: 4. CDR3 sequence: CASSFGTGRQETQYF. CDR3 coding DNA: TGTGCCAGCAGTTTCGGGACAGGGAGACAAGAGACCCAGTACTTC.

This rearrangement joins TRBV5-6 to TRBJ1-1; the D gene is possibly TRBD1 (5 bases). Germline V CDR1 and CDR2: SGHDT, YYEEEE. The CDR3 contains 17 residues. Trimming removed 3 bases at V and 0 bases at J, with 18 bases between. In nucleotides, the CDR3 is TGTGCCAGCAGCTATGCTGTGGGGGTCTCCGTGAACACTGAAGCTTTCTTT. Encoded protein: CASSYAVGVSVNTEAFF.

This sequence joins TRBV10-3 and TRBJ2-3, with D tentatively TRBD1 or TRBD2 (6 bases each). CDR3 length equals 13 residues. Between the trimmed V and J ends, which lost 1 base and 6 bases, there was a span of 8 bases. Looked up from germline, CDR1 is ENHRY and CDR2 is SYGVKD. DNA for the CDR3: TGTGCCATCAGTGAGTTAGGGGGGGATACGCAGTATTTT. Translation gives CAISELGGDTQYF.

The CDR3 DNA follows: TGTGCCAGCAGAATAAGGTGGCAGCTAAACGAAAAACTGTTTTTT. It specifies CASRIRWQLNEKLFF. This sequence joins TRBV28 and TRBJ1-4; D is uncertain. Germline-derived CDR1 and CDR2 are MDHEN and SYDVKM. The CDR3 consists of 15 residues. The V end was cut by 6 bases, the J end by 8 bases, with 19 bases between.

This chain connects TRBV7-8 to TRBJ1-1; D not certain. V dropped 0 bases and J dropped 3 bases, with 14 bases sitting between them. This CDR3 has 16 residues. Germline CDR1 is SGHVS and CDR2 is FQNEAQ. DNA of the CDR3: TGTGCCAGCAGCTTAGCGGTCCCACCCGAAGACACTGAAGCTTTCTTT. It specifies CASSLAVPPEDTEAFF. The full variable domain, with the rest looked up from reference TRBV7-8 and TRBJ1-1, is GAGVSQSPRYKVAKRGQDVALRCDPISGHVSLFWYQQALGQGPEFLTYFQNEAQLDKSGLPSDRFFAERPEGSVSTLKIQRTQQEDSAVYLCASSLAVPPEDTEAFFGQGTRLTVV.

V and J are TRBV5-4 and TRBJ2-7; D remains unclear. Germline CDR1 SGHNT, CDR2 YYREEE (reference sequence). This CDR3 contains 12 residues. Trimming left V 0 bases short and J 7 bases short, with 8 bases between. The CDR3 protein is CASSLESDEQYF. In nucleotides, the CDR3 is TGTGCCAGCAGCTTGGAATCCGATGAGCAGTACTTC.

The chain has TRBV4-1 and TRBJ1-1; no firm D call. Between the trimmed V and J ends, which lost 0 bases and 7 bases, there was a span of 12 bases. The CDR3 has 14 amino acids. CDR1 and CDR2 (germline): MGHRA, YSYEKL. CDR3: CASSQEPIRLEAFF. DNA for the CDR3: TGCGCCAGCAGCCAAGAACCCATCCGGCTTGAAGCTTTCTTT.

The chain recombines TRBV5-1 with TRBJ2-7, with 9 bases lining up with TRBD2. CDR1 is SGHRS and CDR2 is YFSETQ in the germline V gene. This CDR3 has 15 amino acids. V was pared by 0 bases and J by 3 bases, with 4 bases of the junction left unmatched. The CDR3 region is CASSLEERGVYEQYF. CDR3 DNA sequence: TGCGCCAGCAGCTTGGAGGAGCGGGGGGTCTACGAGCAGTACTTC.

The chain has TRBV6-5 and TRBJ1-1; D might be TRBD1 (5 bases). Per the germline V gene, CDR1 is MNHEY and CDR2 is SVGAGI. There are 13 residues in the CDR3. V lost 5 bases and J lost 7, with 14 bases in between. Here the CDR3 reads CASSASLRVEAFF. DNA for the CDR3: TGTGCCAGCAGTGCGTCGCTCAGGGTTGAAGCTTTCTTT.

For the CDR3, the DNA is TGCAGCGTTGAAATCCGGGGGGGGCCGGGGGATACGCAGTATTTT. Its protein product is CSVEIRGGPGDTQYF. The chain couples TRBV29-1 to TRBJ2-3, with 8 bases aligning to TRBD2. The germline V gene has CDR1 SQVTM and CDR2 ANQGSEA. CDR3 length: 15 residues. The V segment lost 2 bases and the J segment 6 bases; nucleotides outside the gene matches: 10.

This clone has only one observation. This chain connects TRBV28 to TRBJ1-1; maybe TRBD1 (5 bases). Looked up from germline, CDR1 is MDHEN and CDR2 is SYDVKM. V was cut by 4 bases and J by 3 bases, with 9 bases left in between. The length of the CDR3 is 13 residues. This CDR3 is CASSWGGYTEAFF. The DNA for the CDR3 is TGTGCCAGCAGTTGGGGGGGATACACTGAAGCTTTCTTT.

The genes are TRBV6-5 and TRBJ2-2, with D possibly TRBD1 on 5 matching bases. V dropped 0 bases and J dropped 3 bases, with 8 bases sitting between them. Germline values: CDR1 MNHEY, CDR2 SVGAGI. CDR3 length: 15 amino acids. CDR3 sequence reads: CASSYSQGYTGELFF. The CDR3 nucleotides read TGTGCCAGCAGTTACTCCCAGGGATACACCGGGGAGCTGTTTTTT.

This clone ranks as medium-sized. This chain connects TRBV9 to TRBJ1-6; 10 bases map to TRBD1. Unmatched junction bases numbered 5, after V lost 4 bases and J lost 10 bases. Looked up from germline, CDR1 is SGDLS and CDR2 is YYNGEE. The CDR3 has 14 amino acids. In DNA form, the CDR3 reads TGTGCCAGCAGCCTGGGACAGGGGAACTCACCCCTCCACTTT. It is translated as CASSLGQGNSPLHF.

J is TRBJ1-1 and V is TRBV7-9; D remains unclear. CDR1 and CDR2 (germline): SEHNR, FQNEAQ (reference sequence). This CDR3 has 10 amino acids. Deletions cut 5 bases from V and 10 bases from J, with 8 bases between. For the CDR3, the DNA is TGTGCCAGCAGCGCTTATATAGCTTTCTTT. It encodes CASSAYIAFF.

This clone was counted once. This rearrangement joins TRBV19 to TRBJ1-1, with unresolved D. V was trimmed by 4 bases and J by 1 base, leaving 7 bases between them. This CDR3 has 13 amino acids. Germline V gene data show CDR1 as LNHDA and CDR2 as SQIVND (reference sequence). The CDR3 loop is CASSTFSNTEAFF. In DNA, the CDR3 is TGTGCCAGTAGTACATTCTCGAACACTGAAGCTTTCTTT.

The J gene is TRBJ2-7, the V gene TRBV27, with D possibly being TRBD2 (6 bases). The V gene lost 6 bases and the J gene lost 0 bases, with 12 bases spanning the gap. Germline CDR1 MNHEY, CDR2 SMNVEV (reference sequence). This CDR3 is 14 amino acids long. CDR3 sequence: CASSLDGSSYEQYF. The CDR3 DNA reads as TGTGCCAGCAGCCTAGACGGGAGCTCCTACGAGCAGTACTTC.

The chain is built from TRBV7-2 and TRBJ2-7; 10 bases align to TRBD2. CDR3 length: 15 amino acids. Germline CDR1 and CDR2: SGHTA and FQGNSA. V shed 5 bases, J shed 0 bases, and the junction held 4 bases outside the gene matches. The CDR3: CASSISGGVSYEQYF. The CDR3 DNA sequence: TGTGCCAGCAGCATAAGCGGGGGGGTCTCCTACGAGCAGTACTTC.

Worth noting for this clone: The sample carries other DNA sequences with the same CDR3. V and J are TRBV14 and TRBJ1-4, with 10 bases identical to TRBD1. Germline assignment: CDR1 SGHDN and CDR2 FVKESK. The V segment lost 0 bases and the J segment 8 bases; nucleotides outside the gene matches: 18. The CDR3 totals 20 residues. The CDR3: CASSQDGPTGGFEPGEKLFF. The CDR3 DNA sequence: TGTGCCAGCAGCCAAGATGGACCGACAGGGGGCTTCGAGCCAGGAGAAAAACTGTTTTTT.

This clone was seen only a few times. The chain employs TRBV19 and TRBJ1-1, with no clear D. This CDR3 is built from 12 residues. V lost 3 bases, J lost 1 base, and 3 bases lay in between. Germline CDR1 LNHDA, CDR2 SQIVND (reference sequence). This CDR3 is CASSMSNTEAFF. The DNA for the CDR3 is TGTGCCAGTAGTATGTCGAACACTGAAGCTTTCTTT.

The rearrangement joins TRBV5-4 to TRBJ1-3; 7 nucleotides match TRBD1. CDR3 length: 15 residues. The junction had 5 bases not matched to a gene; V was cut back by 4 bases and J by 1 base. Germline values: CDR1 SGHNT, CDR2 YYREEE (reference sequence). The CDR3 coding sequence is TGTGCCAGCAGCCCGGGGACAGTTTCTGGAAACACCATATATTTT. It specifies CASSPGTVSGNTIYF.

This chain joins TRBV6-5 and TRBJ2-6; perhaps TRBD2 as D (5 bases). CDR3 length: 15 amino acids. CDR1 is MNHEY, CDR2 SVGAGI, per germline. V was shortened by 7 bases and J by 0 bases, with 10 bases between the two germline ends. In nucleotides, the CDR3 is TGTGCCAGCAACTACGGGGTCTCTGGGGCCAACGTCCTGACTTTC. This translates into CASNYGVSGANVLTF.

The rearrangement uses TRBV21-1 and TRBJ2-2; the table's D call, TRBD2, was not checked against the DNA. TRBV21-1 is marked as a pseudogene. This CDR3 spans 19 amino acids. The CDR3 bases are TGTGCCAGCAGCAAAATTTGCGGTGGCAACCGGGGAGACACCGGGGAGCTGTTTTTT. It translates to CASSKICGGNRGDTGELFF.

The chain has TRBV5-8 and TRBJ2-7, with D tentatively TRBD1 (5 bases). Between the trimmed V and J ends, which lost 4 bases and 3 bases, there was a span of 14 bases. Looked up from germline, CDR1 is SGHTS and CDR2 is YDEGEE. The CDR3 has 14 amino acids. The CDR3 sequence is CASSPVRAGYEQYF. CDR3 bases: TGTGCCAGCAGCCCAGTCAGGGCTGGCTACGAGCAGTACTTC.

V is TRBV28 and J is TRBJ1-1; 9 nucleotides agree with TRBD1. V was pared by 6 bases and J by 5 bases, with 7 bases of the junction left unmatched. The V gene's germline CDR1 is MDHEN and CDR2 SYDVKM. The CDR3 runs to 14 residues. CDR3 amino acids: CASRLQGATTEAFF. The CDR3 DNA follows: TGTGCCAGCAGGTTACAGGGGGCAACGACTGAAGCTTTCTTT.